Listed below are T cell receptor beta chains from one sample, sequenced in a study of shared clonotypes between healthy human individuals. Using immunoSEQ multiplex PCR, the repertoire was profiled, and TCRdb retains in-frame clones only, with some absent. The table records about 480,000 clones, over 60% of them present only once. Material for sequencing was PBMCs. The receptors shown here come from a woman between 40 and 50 years old in good health. Some clones in this sample may be carry-over from other donors' samples. The CDR3 runs from the conserved cysteine through the conserved F or W. A D gene is named only where the DNA matches it firmly. Only some rows state a clone size, as once, few, many or a class for expanded clones.

TRBV2,TRBJ2-6,-,-,CASTIDRANVLTF,TGTGCCAGCACTATAGACCGGGCCAACGTCCTGACTTTC
TRBV18,TRBJ2-5,-,-,CASSPLILQSVKVGETQYF,TGTGCCAGCTCACCACTAATCCTCCAAAGTGTCAAGGTGGGAGAGACCCAGTACTTC
TRBV6-1,TRBJ1-2,-,-,CASSEDSSYGYTF,TGTGCCAGCAGTGAAGACTCGTCTTATGGCTACACCTTC
TRBV6-1,TRBJ2-7,-,TRBD1,CASSDRGYEQYF,TGTGCCAGCAGTGACAGGGGGTACGAGCAGTACTTC
TRBV19,TRBJ2-2,-,-,CASSSGRLTGELFF,TGTGCCAGTAGTAGTGGCAGACTGACCGGGGAGCTGTTTTTT
TRBV7-3,TRBJ2-2,-,TRBD2,CASSPIAGNTGELFF,TGTGCCAGCAGCCCCATAGCGGGAAACACCGGGGAGCTGTTTTTT
TRBV2,TRBJ2-3,-,TRBD1,CASSSDRDTDTQYF,TGTGCCAGCAGTTCAGACAGGGACACAGATACGCAGTATTTT
TRBV27,TRBJ2-4,-,-,CASSPRFLNIQYF,TGTGCCAGCAGCCCCCGGTTCCTAAACATTCAGTACTTC
TRBV19,TRBJ2-2,many,TRBD1,CASIPTGRFSGELFF,TGTGCCAGTATCCCGACAGGGCGTTTTTCCGGGGAGCTGTTTTTT
TRBV21-1,TRBJ1-5,-,-,CASSTDQPQHF,TGTGCCAGCAGCACAGATCAGCCCCAGCATTTT
TRBV27,TRBJ2-1,-,TRBD2,CASSPSAGSYNEQFF,TGTGCCAGCAGTCCATCAGCGGGAAGCTACAATGAGCAGTTCTTC
TRBV7-8,TRBJ2-5,-,-,CASSLRLGSGVGETQYF,TGTGCCAGCAGCTTGAGACTTGGGTCGGGAGTTGGAGAGACCCAGTACTTC
TRBV29-1,TRBJ2-1,once,-,CSVDVVWAGINEQFF,TGCAGCGTTGATGTGGTTTGGGCAGGGATAAATGAGCAGTTCTTC
TRBV7-6,TRBJ2-3,-,-,CASSLYRSRTDTQYF,TGTGCCAGCAGCTTATATCGTTCCCGCACAGATACGCAGTATTTT
TRBV5-1,TRBJ2-1,-,TRBD2,CASGLAGGFGYNEQFF,TGCGCCAGTGGACTAGCGGGAGGGTTTGGCTACAATGAGCAGTTCTTC
TRBV10-3,TRBJ1-4,-,TRBD1,CAIRSNTGAGDEKLFF,TGTGCCATCAGATCTAATACAGGGGCTGGCGATGAAAAACTGTTTTTT
TRBV30,TRBJ2-7,-,-,CAWTTGTTREQYF,TGTGCCTGGACCACAGGGACCACTCGGGAGCAGTACTTC
TRBV5-1,TRBJ2-7,-,TRBD2,CASSITSGISEQYF,TGCGCCAGCAGCATCACTAGCGGGATCAGCGAGCAGTACTTC
TRBV5-1,TRBJ1-4,-,-,CASSTGTASGEKLFF,TGCGCCAGCAGCACGGGGACGGCCTCGGGGGAAAAACTGTTTTTT
TRBV6-1,TRBJ2-7,-,TRBD1,CASSPGQGVQQYF,TGTGCCAGCAGTCCGGGACAGGGAGTCCAGCAGTACTTC
TRBV5-1,TRBJ2-2,-,-,CASSLSGTGELFF,TGCGCCAGCAGCTTGTCGGGCACCGGGGAGCTGTTTTTT
TRBV5-1,TRBJ2-7,once,TRBD1,CASRRQGASYEQYF,TGCGCCAGCAGAAGACAGGGGGCATCCTACGAGCAGTACTTC
TRBV7-8,TRBJ2-7,-,-,CASSLVSGPYEQYF,TGTGCCAGCAGCTTAGTATCAGGTCCCTACGAGCAGTACTTC
TRBV28,TRBJ1-5,-,TRBD1,CASSLPGTGGLNPQHF,TGTGCCAGCAGTTTACCCGGGACAGGTGGTCTTAATCCCCAGCATTTT
TRBV12-5,TRBJ2-1,-,-,CASGLTPLSVLAEVSYNEQFF,TGTGCTAGTGGTTTGACTCCCCTCTCGGTTTTAGCGGAAGTCTCCTACAATGAGCAGTTCTTC
TRBV7-9,TRBJ2-3,-,-,CASSLSGTPTDTQYF,TGTGCCAGCAGCCTAAGTGGGACACCCACAGATACGCAGTATTTT
TRBV9,TRBJ1-3,-,-,CASSVGTHSGNTIYF,TGTGCCAGCAGCGTAGGGACCCACTCTGGAAACACCATATATTTT
TRBV18,TRBJ1-5,-,-,CASSPPFGNSNQPQHF,TGTGCCAGCTCACCACCGTTCGGGAATAGCAATCAGCCCCAGCATTTT
TRBV10-3,TRBJ1-5,few,-,CAISENLQGNQPQHF,TGTGCCATCAGTGAGAATCTCCAGGGAAACCAGCCCCAGCATTTT
TRBV7-9,TRBJ1-4,-,TRBD1,CASSPDRPAREKLFF,TGTGCCAGCAGCCCGGACAGGCCCGCGCGGGAAAAACTGTTTTTT
TRBV5-1,TRBJ2-7,-,TRBD2,CASSPTTSGIYEQYF,TGCGCCAGCAGCCCCACGACTAGCGGGATCTACGAGCAGTACTTC
TRBV14,TRBJ1-1,-,TRBD1,CASSQSQGGEIRHEAFF,TGTGCCAGCAGCCAATCACAGGGGGGGGAGATCCGCCATGAAGCTTTCTTT